The 28 T cell receptor beta chains listed next were all sequenced from one sample in a study of CD8 T cells in ankylosing spondylitis. MiXCR, applied by TCRdb to the 5' RACE reads, yields one record per CDR3 protein. The table includes roughly 230,000 distinct CDR3 sequences, 15% to 20% detected once. The specimen sequenced was blood, either unsorted or a sorted T cell fraction (not recorded which). The receptors come from a male donor with ankylosing spondylitis or in good health (not recorded which).

The chain employs TRBV6-5 and TRBJ2-1, with D possibly TRBD2 on 5 matching bases. CDR1 is MNHEY, CDR2 SVGAGI, per germline. V gave up 6 bases and J gave up 12 bases, with 12 bases separating them. The CDR3 consists of 11 residues. The CDR3 sequence: CASRTSGRQFF. As DNA, the CDR3 is TGTGCCAGCAGGACCTCGGGGAGGCAGTTCTTC.

This sequence joins TRBV4-1 and TRBJ2-7; 10 positions agree with TRBD2. Germline V lookup: CDR1 MGHRA, CDR2 YSYEKL. J lost 3 bases, V lost 5 bases, and 10 bases had no gene match. This CDR3 region has 16 residues. CDR3 loop: CASSSSTSGAFYEQYF. The CDR3 DNA reads as TGCGCCAGCAGCTCCTCCACTAGCGGGGCCTTCTACGAGCAGTACTTC.

This chain joins TRBV4-3 and TRBJ2-1; a weak D match, TRBD2 (5 bases). The CDR3 contains 13 residues. V dropped 0 bases and J dropped 9 bases, with 9 bases sitting between them. Germline CDR1 and CDR2: LGHNA and YSLEER. CDR3 DNA sequence: TGCGCCAGCAGCCAAGAGCTAGCACTTGAGCAGTTCTTC. It encodes CASSQELALEQFF.

This rearrangement joins TRBV4-1 to TRBJ1-6; D possibly corresponds to TRBD1 (6 bases). This CDR3 has 17 amino acids. The germline CDR1 and CDR2 sequences are MGHRA and YSYEKL. V was clipped by 0 bases and J by 10 bases, with 19 bases between them. CDR3 bases: TGCGCCAGCAGCCAAGATTCGTCTGGGGGCTATGCGTCACCCCTCCACTTT. It translates to CASSQDSSGGYASPLHF.

The chain is built from TRBV29-1 and TRBJ2-5, with D possibly TRBD1 on 6 matching bases. From germline, CDR1 is SQVTM and CDR2 ANQGSEA. V was pared by 6 bases and J by 3 bases, with 17 bases between. The CDR3 is 14 residues long. CDR3 nucleotide sequence: TGCAGCGTCACTCCGGCAGGGGTAGAAGAGACCCAGTACTTC. This encodes CSVTPAGVEETQYF.

This rearrangement joins TRBV4-1 to TRBJ1-4; weak D call: TRBD1 (6 bases). V gave up 0 bases and J gave up 8 bases, with 16 bases separating them. The CDR3 extends over 16 amino acids. Germline CDR1 reads MGHRA; CDR2 reads YSYEKL. The CDR3 bases are TGCGCCAGCAGCCAAGATCGGGGGGCGGGTGGGGAAAAACTGTTTTTT. Translated, it gives CASSQDRGAGGEKLFF.

The chain recombines TRBV10-3 with TRBJ2-5; maybe TRBD2 (6 bases). V was trimmed by 4 bases and J by 0 bases, leaving 12 bases between them. The CDR3 contains 15 residues. Per the germline V gene, CDR1 is ENHRY and CDR2 is SYGVKD. This CDR3 is CAISGLRENQETQYF. In DNA form, the CDR3 reads TGTGCCATCAGTGGTTTGCGGGAAAACCAAGAGACCCAGTACTTC.

This chain joins TRBV5-1 and TRBJ2-7; 10 bases align to TRBD2. Germline lookup yields CDR1 SGHRS and CDR2 YFSETQ. V lost 4 bases and J lost 5; bases outside the gene matches: 9. The CDR3 covers 15 residues. CDR3: CASSPDGTSDDEQYF. In DNA form, the CDR3 reads TGCGCCAGCAGCCCGGACGGGACTAGCGACGACGAGCAGTACTTC.

This chain connects TRBV28 to TRBJ1-6, with D perhaps TRBD1 (6 bases). The CDR3 runs to 17 residues. Germline V gene sequence: CDR1 MDHEN, CDR2 SYDVKM. V was clipped by 6 bases and J by 4 bases, with 19 bases between them. This chain's CDR3 is CASSSIWTDLYNSPLHF. In nucleotides, the CDR3 is TGTGCCAGCAGCTCTATCTGGACAGATCTTTATAATTCACCCCTCCACTTT.

The V and J genes are TRBV4-2 and TRBJ1-2; no clear D gene. CDR1 and CDR2 (germline): LGHNA, YNFKEQ. There are 12 residues in the CDR3. V gave up 3 bases and J gave up 8 bases, with 10 bases separating them. CDR3 DNA: TGTGCCAGCAGCCAGGATGACTTCGGCTACACCTTC. Translating gives CASSQDDFGYTF.

This clonotype was counted ten times or more. CDR3 bases: TGTGCCAGCAGCCAAGAAAGGAACACTGAAGCTTTCTTT. This gives the protein CASSQERNTEAFF. The gene calls are TRBV4-2 and TRBJ1-1; D unclear. The CDR3 covers 13 residues. Germline values: CDR1 LGHNA, CDR2 YNFKEQ. Trimming took 0 bases from V and 1 from J, leaving 3 bases between them.

The chain carries TRBV9 and TRBJ2-2; D call uncertain. V was trimmed by 0 bases and J by 4 bases, leaving 4 bases between them. The CDR3 extends over 13 amino acids. Germline V gene sequence: CDR1 SGDLS, CDR2 YYNGEE. The CDR3 protein is CASSVVATGELFF. In nucleotides, the CDR3 is TGTGCCAGCAGCGTAGTTGCCACCGGGGAGCTGTTTTTT.

As DNA, the CDR3 is TGTGCCAGCAGTTTAGGGTATAGTGATTGGAATGAGCAGTTCTTC. It translates to CASSLGYSDWNEQFF. The chain uses TRBV27 and TRBJ2-1; D is uncertain. This CDR3 has 15 residues. Germline loops: CDR1 MNHEY, CDR2 SMNVEV (reference sequence). V lost 2 bases and J 7 bases, leaving 15 bases between the germline ends.

The genes are TRBV5-1 and TRBJ2-3; no clear D. The CDR3 sequence is 14 residues long. Germline V CDR1 and CDR2: SGHRS, YFSETQ. V shed 4 bases and J shed 2 bases, with 11 bases lying between them. DNA for the CDR3: TGCGCCAGCAGCCCCTGGGTTAACACAGATACGCAGTATTTT. Protein sequence: CASSPWVNTDTQYF.

This clonotype was detected only a few times. The rearrangement joins TRBV18 to TRBJ2-1, with unresolved D. Trimming pared 2 bases from V and 4 bases from J, leaving 15 bases between. Germline assignment: CDR1 KGHSH and CDR2 LQKENI. The CDR3 totals 16 residues. CDR3: CASSPISGGYYNEQFF. For the CDR3, the DNA is TGTGCCAGCTCACCAATTTCGGGTGGGTATTACAATGAGCAGTTCTTC.

The gene calls are TRBV29-1 and TRBJ2-7, with 9 bases aligning to TRBD2. The trim removed 6 bases at V and 3 bases at J, leaving 3 bases unmatched. The CDR3 sequence is 12 residues long. Germline CDR1 reads SQVTM; CDR2 reads ANQGSEA. The CDR3 DNA is TGCAGCGTACTAGCGGGCCGCTACGAGCAGTACTTC. Residues: CSVLAGRYEQYF.

This clonotype has only a few counts. The chain recombines TRBV27 with TRBJ2-7; TRBD2 aligns across 9 bases. CDR3 length equals 16 residues. In germline, CDR1 is MNHEY, CDR2 SMNVEV (reference sequence). V lost 6 bases and J lost 3; bases outside the gene matches: 12. CDR3 amino acids: CASSPEALAGLYEQYF. CDR3 DNA: TGTGCCAGCAGCCCCGAGGCTCTAGCGGGGCTCTACGAGCAGTACTTC.

The V and J genes are TRBV12-3 or TRBV12-4 and TRBJ2-5; TRBD1 aligns across 9 bases. V was pared by 3 bases and J by 2 bases, with 10 bases of the junction left unmatched. CDR3 size: 17 residues. The CDR3, as DNA: TGTGCCAGCAGTTTTGGTTCCCTGGGGACAGGGCAAGAGACCCAGTACTTC. Protein sequence: CASSFGSLGTGQETQYF.

This clonotype has just a few counts. The V call is TRBV4-3, the J call TRBJ2-7; 10 nucleotides match TRBD1. CDR3 length: 18 amino acids. Germline V lookup: CDR1 LGHNA, CDR2 YSLEER. The junction had 9 bases not matched to a gene; V was cut back by 0 bases and J by 1 base. Here the CDR3 reads CASSQEKEGQGFSYEQYF. DNA for the CDR3: TGCGCCAGCAGCCAAGAGAAAGAGGGACAGGGGTTTTCCTACGAGCAGTACTTC.

The rearrangement uses TRBV29-1 and TRBJ2-3; 7 bases are shared with TRBD2. The CDR3 is made up of 16 amino acids. Germline trimming cut 0 bases from V and 0 bases from J; bases unmatched to any gene: 6. CDR1 is SQVTM and CDR2 is ANQGSEA in the germline V gene. CDR3 in DNA: TGCAGCGTTGAAGATAAAGCTAGCGGCAGCACAGATACGCAGTATTTT. This translates into CSVEDKASGSTDTQYF.

V is TRBV29-1 and J is TRBJ2-7; a weak D match, TRBD2 (5 bases). The CDR3 is 16 residues long. In germline, CDR1 is SQVTM, CDR2 ANQGSEA. Deletions cut 1 base from V and 3 bases from J, with 19 bases between. CDR3 region: CSVEGTARGEYYEQYF. The CDR3 region has the DNA TGCAGCGTTGAAGGGACTGCCCGTGGGGAGTACTACGAGCAGTACTTC.

The gene calls are TRBV7-2 and TRBJ1-5; D is ambiguous. From germline, CDR1 is SGHTA and CDR2 FQGNSA. The CDR3 consists of 15 residues. Trimming shortened V by 5 bases and J by 0 bases, and 11 bases separated the two germline ends. The DNA of the CDR3 is TGTGCCAGCAGCCAGTGGCCTGGTAGCAATCAGCCCCAGCATTTT. It codes for CASSQWPGSNQPQHF.

This clonotype was detected a few times. The chain joins TRBV29-1 to TRBJ2-7; D gene uncertain. This CDR3 has 12 residues. The germline V gene encodes CDR1 SQVTM and CDR2 ANQGSEA. V lost 7 bases and J 0 bases, leaving 10 bases between the germline ends. In nucleotides, the CDR3 is TGCAGCGGTGGATCGCGCTCCTACGAGCAGTACTTC. Its protein is CSGGSRSYEQYF.

This CDR3 is CASGPRGGDYWDNEQFF. The CDR3 bases are TGTGCCAGCGGCCCACGGGGGGGTGACTACTGGGACAATGAGCAGTTCTTC. V usage is TRBV7-9 and J usage is TRBJ2-1, with 8 bases lining up with TRBD2. V lost 8 bases to trimming and J lost 5 bases; unmatched junction nucleotides: 17. This CDR3 has 17 amino acids. The V gene's germline CDR1 is SEHNR and CDR2 FQNEAQ (reference sequence).

This clonotype was observed at least ten times. The chain uses TRBV6-5 and TRBJ1-1, with 7 bases identical to TRBD1. The germline V gene has CDR1 MNHEY and CDR2 SVGAGI. CDR3 size: 15 residues. V shed 0 bases and J 5 bases; nucleotides not matched to a gene: 6. The chain's CDR3 is CASSYSPGGRTEAFF. The CDR3 DNA sequence: TGTGCCAGCAGTTACTCCCCAGGGGGAAGAACTGAAGCTTTCTTT.

This clonotype was counted between two and nine times. CDR3 nucleotide sequence: TGCGCCAGCAGCATCGCACCGTGGGGGACAGGGGTGGACGAGCAGTACTTC. It codes for CASSIAPWGTGVDEQYF. This chain uses TRBV5-1 with TRBJ2-7; TRBD1 matches 10 bases. J gave up 5 bases and V 4 bases, and 15 bases lay outside the gene matches. Germline V gene data show CDR1 as SGHRS and CDR2 as YFSETQ. The CDR3 extends over 17 amino acids.

The CDR3 protein is CASTPRTSRGSETQYF. The CDR3 DNA follows: TGTGCCAGCACCCCAAGGACTAGCCGGGGGTCGGAGACCCAGTACTTC. The rearrangement joins TRBV12-3 or TRBV12-4 to TRBJ2-5, with 8 bases aligning to TRBD2. There are 16 residues in the CDR3. Unmatched junction bases numbered 15, after V lost 7 bases and J lost 5 bases.

Ten or more counts support this clonotype. The chain couples TRBV2 to TRBJ2-7; no reliable D call. Trimming stripped 6 bases from V and 3 bases from J, with 12 bases between. In germline, CDR1 is SNHLY, CDR2 FYNNEI. The CDR3 contains 13 residues. CDR3 coding DNA: TGTGCCAGCAGGGACGGACGGTACTACGAGCAGTACTTC. Protein sequence: CASRDGRYYEQYF.